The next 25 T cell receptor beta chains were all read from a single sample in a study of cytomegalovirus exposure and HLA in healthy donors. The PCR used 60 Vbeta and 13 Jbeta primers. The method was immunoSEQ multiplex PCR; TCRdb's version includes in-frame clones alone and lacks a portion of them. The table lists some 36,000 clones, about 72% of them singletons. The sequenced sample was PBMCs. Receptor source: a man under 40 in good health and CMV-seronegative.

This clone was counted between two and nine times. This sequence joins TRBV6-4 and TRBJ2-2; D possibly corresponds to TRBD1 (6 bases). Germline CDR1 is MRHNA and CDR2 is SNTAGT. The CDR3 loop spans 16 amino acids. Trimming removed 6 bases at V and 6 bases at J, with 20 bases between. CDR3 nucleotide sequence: TGTGCCAGCAGCGACACAGGGTTAGGAGGCGCCGGGGAGCTGTTTTTT. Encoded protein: CASSDTGLGGAGELFF.

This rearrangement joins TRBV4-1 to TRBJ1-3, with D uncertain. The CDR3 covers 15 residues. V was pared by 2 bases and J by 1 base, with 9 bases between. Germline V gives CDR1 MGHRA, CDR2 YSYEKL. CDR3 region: CASSQPGISGNTIYF. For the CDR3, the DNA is TGCGCCAGCAGCCAACCCGGGATATCTGGAAACACCATATATTTT.

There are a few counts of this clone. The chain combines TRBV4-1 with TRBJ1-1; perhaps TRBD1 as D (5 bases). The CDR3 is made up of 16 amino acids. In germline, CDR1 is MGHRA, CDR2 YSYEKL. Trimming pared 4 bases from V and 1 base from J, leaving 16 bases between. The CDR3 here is CASSRDSGLGNTEAFF. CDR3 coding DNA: TGCGCCAGCAGCCGAGACTCAGGGTTGGGGAACACTGAAGCTTTCTTT.

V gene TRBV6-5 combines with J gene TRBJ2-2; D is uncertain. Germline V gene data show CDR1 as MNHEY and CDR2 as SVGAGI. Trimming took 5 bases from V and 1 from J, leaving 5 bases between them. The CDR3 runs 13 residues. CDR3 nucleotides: TGTGCCAGCAGTCTACTGAACACCGGGGAGCTGTTTTTT. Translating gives CASSLLNTGELFF.

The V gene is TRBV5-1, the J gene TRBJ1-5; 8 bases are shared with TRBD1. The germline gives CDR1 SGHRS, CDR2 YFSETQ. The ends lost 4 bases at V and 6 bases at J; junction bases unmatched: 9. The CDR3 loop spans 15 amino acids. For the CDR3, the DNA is TGCGCCAGCAGCCGGGGGGACAGGACGGGTCAGCCCCAGCATTTT. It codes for CASSRGDRTGQPQHF.

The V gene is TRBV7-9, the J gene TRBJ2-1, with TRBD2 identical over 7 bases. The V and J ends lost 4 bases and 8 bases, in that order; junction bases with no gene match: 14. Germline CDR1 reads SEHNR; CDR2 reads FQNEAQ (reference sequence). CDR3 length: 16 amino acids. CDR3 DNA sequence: TGTGCCAGCAGCTCCCGTTATGCGGGAGTTTACCATGAGCAGTTCTTC. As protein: CASSSRYAGVYHEQFF.

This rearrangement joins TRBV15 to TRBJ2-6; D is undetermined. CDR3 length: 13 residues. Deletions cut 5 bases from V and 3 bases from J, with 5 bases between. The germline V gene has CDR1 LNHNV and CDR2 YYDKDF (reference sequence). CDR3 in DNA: TGTGCCACCAGCCGTCGTGGGGCCAACGTCCTGACTTTC. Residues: CATSRRGANVLTF. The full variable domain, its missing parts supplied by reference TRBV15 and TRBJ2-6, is DAMVIQNPRYQVTQFGKPVTLSCSQTLNHNVMYWYQQKSSQAPKLLFHYYDKDFNNEADTPDNFQSRRPNTSFCFLDIRSPGLGDTAMYLCATSRRGANVLTFGAGSRLTVL.

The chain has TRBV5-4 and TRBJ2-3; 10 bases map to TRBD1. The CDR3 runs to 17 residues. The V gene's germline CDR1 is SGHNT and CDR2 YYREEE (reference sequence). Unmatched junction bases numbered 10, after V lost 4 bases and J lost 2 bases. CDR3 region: CASSPKWGQGTTDTQYF. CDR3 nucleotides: TGTGCCAGCAGCCCTAAATGGGGACAGGGGACCACAGATACGCAGTATTTT. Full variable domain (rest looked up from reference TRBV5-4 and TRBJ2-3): ETGVTQSPTHLIKTRGQQVTLRCSSQSGHNTVSWYQQALGQGPQFIFQYYREEENGRGNFPPRFSGLQFPNYSSELNVNALELDDSALYLCASSPKWGQGTTDTQYFGPGTRLTVL.

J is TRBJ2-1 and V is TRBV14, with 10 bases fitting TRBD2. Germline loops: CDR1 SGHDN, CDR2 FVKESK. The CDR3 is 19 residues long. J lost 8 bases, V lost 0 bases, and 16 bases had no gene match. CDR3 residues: CASSQDPGSGRLLVHEQFF. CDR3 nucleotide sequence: TGTGCCAGCAGCCAAGATCCGGGTAGCGGGAGGCTCTTGGTCCATGAGCAGTTCTTC.

As DNA, the CDR3 is TGCAGCGTCTCGGACAGGGGGGACTATGGCTACACCTTC. Translated: CSVSDRGDYGYTF. V is TRBV29-1 and J is TRBJ1-2; TRBD1 matches 10 bases. CDR1 is SQVTM and CDR2 is ANQGSEA in the germline V gene. V was pared by 6 bases and J by 3 bases, with 4 bases of the junction left unmatched. The CDR3 extends over 13 amino acids.

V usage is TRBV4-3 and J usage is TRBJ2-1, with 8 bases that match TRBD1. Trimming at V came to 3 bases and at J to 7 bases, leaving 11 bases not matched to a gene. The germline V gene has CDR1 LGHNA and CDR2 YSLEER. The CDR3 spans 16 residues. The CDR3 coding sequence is TGCGCCAGCAGCCACGGGAGCAGGGGGCGTGGGAATGAGCAGTTCTTC. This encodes CASSHGSRGRGNEQFF.

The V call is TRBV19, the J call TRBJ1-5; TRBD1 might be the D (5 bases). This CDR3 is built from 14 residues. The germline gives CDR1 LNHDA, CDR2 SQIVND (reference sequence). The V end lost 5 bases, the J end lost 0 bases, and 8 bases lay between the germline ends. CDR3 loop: CASSLDTSNQPQHF. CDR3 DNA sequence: TGTGCCAGTAGTTTGGACACTAGCAATCAGCCCCAGCATTTT. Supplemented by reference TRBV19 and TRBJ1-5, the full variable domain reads DGGITQSPKYLFRKEGQNVTLSCEQNLNHDAMYWYRQDPGQGLRLIYYSQIVNDFQKGDIAEGYSVSREKKESFPLTVTSAQKNPTAFYLCASSLDTSNQPQHFGDGTRLSIL.

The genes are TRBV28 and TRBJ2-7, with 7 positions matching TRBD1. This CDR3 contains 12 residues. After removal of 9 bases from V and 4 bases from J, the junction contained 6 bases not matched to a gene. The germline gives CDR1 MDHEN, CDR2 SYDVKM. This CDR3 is CASHRGAYEQYF. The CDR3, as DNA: TGTGCCAGTCACAGGGGCGCGTACGAGCAGTACTTC. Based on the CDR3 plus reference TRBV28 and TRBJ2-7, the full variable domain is DVKVTQSSRYLVKRTGEKVFLECVQDMDHENMFWYRQDPGLGLRLIYFSYDVKMKEKGDIPEGYSVSREKKERFSLILESASTNQTSMYLCASHRGAYEQYFGPGTRLTVT.

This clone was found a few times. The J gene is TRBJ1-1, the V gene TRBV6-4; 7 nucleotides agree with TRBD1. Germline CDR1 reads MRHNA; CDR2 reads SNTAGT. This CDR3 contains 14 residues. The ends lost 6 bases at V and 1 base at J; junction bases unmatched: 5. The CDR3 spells CASSQDRTNTEAFF. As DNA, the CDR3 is TGTGCCAGCAGCCAGGACAGGACGAACACTGAAGCTTTCTTT.

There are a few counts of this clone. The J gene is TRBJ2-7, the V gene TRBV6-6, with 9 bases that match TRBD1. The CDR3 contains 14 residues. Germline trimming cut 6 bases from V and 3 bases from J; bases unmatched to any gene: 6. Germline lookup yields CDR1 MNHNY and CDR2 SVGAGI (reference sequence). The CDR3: CASRGDRAHYEQYF. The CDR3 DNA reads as TGTGCCAGCAGGGGGGACAGGGCCCACTACGAGCAGTACTTC.

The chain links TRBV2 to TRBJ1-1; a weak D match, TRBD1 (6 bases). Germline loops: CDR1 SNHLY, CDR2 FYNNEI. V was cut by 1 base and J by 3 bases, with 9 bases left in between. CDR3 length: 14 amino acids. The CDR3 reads CASSEDRAYTEAFF. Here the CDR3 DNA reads TGTGCCAGCAGTGAAGACAGGGCGTACACTGAAGCTTTCTTT.

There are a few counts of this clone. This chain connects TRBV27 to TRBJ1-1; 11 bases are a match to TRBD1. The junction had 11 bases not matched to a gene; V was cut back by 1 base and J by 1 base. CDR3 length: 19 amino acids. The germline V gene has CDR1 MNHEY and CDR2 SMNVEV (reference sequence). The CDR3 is CASSLFQPGQGATNTEAFF. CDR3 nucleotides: TGTGCCAGCAGTTTATTCCAACCCGGACAGGGGGCCACGAACACTGAAGCTTTCTTT.

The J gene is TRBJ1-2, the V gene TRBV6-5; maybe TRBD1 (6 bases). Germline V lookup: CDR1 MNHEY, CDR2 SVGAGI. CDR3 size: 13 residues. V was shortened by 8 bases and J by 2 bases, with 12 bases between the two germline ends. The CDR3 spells CASGLRGNYGYTF. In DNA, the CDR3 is TGTGCCAGCGGCCTGAGGGGGAACTATGGCTACACCTTC.

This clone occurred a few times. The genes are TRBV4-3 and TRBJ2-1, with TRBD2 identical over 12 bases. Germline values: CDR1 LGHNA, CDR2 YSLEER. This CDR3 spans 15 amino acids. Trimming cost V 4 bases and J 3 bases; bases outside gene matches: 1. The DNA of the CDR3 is TGCGCCAGCAGCCGGACTAGCGGGGTCTACAATGAGCAGTTCTTC. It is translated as CASSRTSGVYNEQFF.

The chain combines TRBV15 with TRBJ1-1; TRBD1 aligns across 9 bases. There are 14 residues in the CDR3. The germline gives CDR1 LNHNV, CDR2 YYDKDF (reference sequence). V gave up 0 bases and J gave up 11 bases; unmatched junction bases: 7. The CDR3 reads CATSRDLGGTGAFF. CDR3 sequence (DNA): TGTGCCACCAGCAGAGATCTGGGGGGGACAGGGGCTTTCTTT.

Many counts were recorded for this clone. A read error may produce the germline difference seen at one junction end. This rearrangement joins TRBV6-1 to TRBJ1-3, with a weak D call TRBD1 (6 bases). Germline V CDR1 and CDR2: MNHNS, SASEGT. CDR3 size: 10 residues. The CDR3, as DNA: TGTGCCAGCGGGGGCCCCACAGGCGACTTT. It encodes CASGGPTGDF.

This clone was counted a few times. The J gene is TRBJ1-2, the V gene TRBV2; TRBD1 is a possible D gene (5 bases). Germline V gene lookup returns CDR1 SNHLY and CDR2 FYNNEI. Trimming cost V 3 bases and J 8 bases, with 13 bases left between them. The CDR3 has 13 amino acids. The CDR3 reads CASSEIQGIGYTF. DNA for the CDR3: TGTGCCAGCAGTGAGATTCAGGGAATCGGCTACACCTTC.

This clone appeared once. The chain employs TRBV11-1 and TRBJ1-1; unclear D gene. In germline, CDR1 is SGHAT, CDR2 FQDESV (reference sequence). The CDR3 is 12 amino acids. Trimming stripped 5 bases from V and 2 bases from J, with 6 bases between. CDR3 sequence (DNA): TGTGCCAGCAGCCCTAGTAACACTGAAGCTTTCTTT. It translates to CASSPSNTEAFF.

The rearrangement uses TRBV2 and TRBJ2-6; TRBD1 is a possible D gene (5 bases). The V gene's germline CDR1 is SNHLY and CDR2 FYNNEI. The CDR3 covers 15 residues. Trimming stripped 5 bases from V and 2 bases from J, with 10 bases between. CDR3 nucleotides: TGTGCCAGCAGTAGTCAGGGAACTGGGGCCAACGTCCTGACTTTC. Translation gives CASSSQGTGANVLTF.

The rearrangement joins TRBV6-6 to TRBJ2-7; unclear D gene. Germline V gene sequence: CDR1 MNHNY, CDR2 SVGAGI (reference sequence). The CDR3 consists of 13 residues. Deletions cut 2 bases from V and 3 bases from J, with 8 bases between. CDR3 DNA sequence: TGTGCCAGCAGTTACGACTCCCTCTACGAGCAGTACTTC. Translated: CASSYDSLYEQYF.